These 22 T cell receptor beta chains came from one sample sequenced in a study of blood T cell repertoires in COVID-19. The method was immunoSEQ multiplex PCR; TCRdb's version includes in-frame clones alone and lacks a portion of them. Among under 500,000 clones listed, approximately 90% were seen once. The sequencing input was PBMCs or T cells enriched from blood (not recorded which). The receptors were sampled from a woman between 18 and 29 years old with acute COVID-19.

The V gene is TRBV7-6, the J gene TRBJ2-5; D is possibly TRBD2 (6 bases). This CDR3 is 15 amino acids long. Germline-derived CDR1 and CDR2 are SGHVS and FNYEAQ. Trimming took 8 bases from V and 5 from J, leaving 21 bases between them. The DNA of the CDR3 is TGTGCCAGCCGCGGGGAGGACCTCACGGGGGAGACCCAGTACTTC. This codes for CASRGEDLTGETQYF.

The V call is TRBV5-5, the J call TRBJ1-5, with TRBD1 matching 8 bases. The CDR3 runs to 15 residues. J was trimmed by 6 bases and V by 0 bases; bases with no gene match: 5. Germline CDR1 SGHKS, CDR2 YYEKEE (reference sequence). CDR3 sequence reads: CASSLGTGKRQPQHF. The CDR3 DNA reads TGTGCCAGCAGCTTGGGGACAGGGAAGCGTCAGCCCCAGCATTTT.

This rearrangement joins TRBV30 to TRBJ2-4, with D maybe TRBD2 (5 bases). Germline loops: CDR1 GTSNPN, CDR2 SVGIG (reference sequence). The CDR3 length is 17 residues. The V gene lost 0 bases and the J gene lost 2 bases, with 17 bases spanning the gap. Here the CDR3 reads CAWSVSWRANTKNIQYF. CDR3 sequence (DNA): TGTGCCTGGAGTGTTAGCTGGCGGGCAAATACCAAAAACATTCAGTACTTC. Complete variable domain (other parts from reference TRBV30 and TRBJ2-4): SQTIHQWPATLVQPVGSPLSLECTVEGTSNPNLYWYRQAAGRGLQLLFYSVGIGQISSEVPQNLSASRPQDRQFILSSKKLLLSDSGFYLCAWSVSWRANTKNIQYFGAGTRLSVL.

The rearrangement joins TRBV7-2 to TRBJ2-2, with no clear D. Per germline, CDR1 SGHTA and CDR2 FQGNSA. The V and J ends lost 2 bases and 6 bases respectively, with 10 bases between them. The CDR3 loop spans 14 amino acids. The CDR3 loop is CASSLKFSAGELFF. The CDR3 DNA is TGTGCCAGCAGCTTAAAATTTTCTGCCGGGGAGCTGTTTTTT.

This sequence joins TRBV10-3 and TRBJ1-2; no reliable D call. The CDR3 loop spans 12 amino acids. CDR1 and CDR2 from the germline V gene are ENHRY and SYGVKD. V was shortened by 5 bases and J by 1 base, with 5 bases between the two germline ends. This chain's CDR3 is CAISWSNYGYTF. The CDR3 coding sequence is TGTGCCATCAGTTGGAGTAACTATGGCTACACCTTC.

The chain couples TRBV6-2 or TRBV6-3 to TRBJ2-2; 9 positions match TRBD1. The CDR3 spans 17 residues. Losses at the gene ends were 5 bases for V and 11 bases for J; bases not matched to a gene: 18. CDR1 is MNHEY and CDR2 is SVGEGT in the germline V gene. In nucleotides, the CDR3 is TGTGCCAGCAGTCCCTACGGGACAGGGTACACCGGGGACGAGCTGTTTTTT. It yields the protein CASSPYGTGYTGDELFF.

The CDR3 protein is CASSLSGGGGIYGYTF. In nucleotides, the CDR3 is TGTGCCAGCAGCTTGTCGGGGGGCGGGGGTATCTATGGCTACACCTTC. The chain couples TRBV5-4 to TRBJ1-2; a possible D gene is TRBD1 (6 bases). Trimming cost V 1 base and J 4 bases, with 17 bases left between them. The CDR3 extends over 16 amino acids. The germline V gene encodes CDR1 SGHNT and CDR2 YYREEE (reference sequence).

The chain links TRBV5-3 to TRBJ1-1; 7 nucleotides line up with TRBD1. TRBV5-3 is treated as an ORF (open reading frame) with a function not yet certain. There are 17 residues in the CDR3. Unmatched junction bases numbered 12, after V lost 4 bases and J lost 0 bases. The CDR3 loop reads CARSPESGQTMNTEAFF. The CDR3 region has the DNA TGTGCCAGAAGCCCGGAATCGGGACAGACCATGAACACTGAAGCTTTCTTT.

The V call is TRBV12-3 or TRBV12-4, the J call TRBJ2-5, with 9 nucleotides matching TRBD1. Losses at the gene ends were 6 bases for V and 4 bases for J; bases not matched to a gene: 0. The CDR3 contains 12 residues. The CDR3 coding sequence is TGTGCCAGCAGGGACAGGGGAGAGACCCAGTACTTC. This gives the protein CASRDRGETQYF.

The rearrangement links TRBV10-1 to TRBJ1-2, with D possibly TRBD1 on 5 matching bases. Trimming left V 7 bases short and J 4 bases short, with 22 bases between. This CDR3 is 16 amino acids long. Germline V gene data show CDR1 as WNHNN and CDR2 as SYGVQD (reference sequence). The chain's CDR3 is CASIGQGSVWVYGYTF. The CDR3 bases are TGCGCCAGCATAGGGCAGGGCAGCGTATGGGTCTATGGCTACACCTTC.

The genes are TRBV7-8 and TRBJ2-3, with 14 bases fitting TRBD2. The CDR3 consists of 17 residues. J was trimmed by 5 bases and V by 5 bases; bases with no gene match: 9. Germline CDR1 SGHVS, CDR2 FQNEAQ. The CDR3 sequence: CASSPGTSGRVLDTQYF. Here the CDR3 DNA reads TGTGCCAGCAGCCCCGGGACTAGCGGGAGAGTATTAGATACGCAGTATTTT.

The CDR3 region is CASSEVTGEKLFF. In DNA, the CDR3 is TGTGCCAGCAGCGAAGTAACAGGGGAAAAACTGTTTTTT. The chain has TRBV7-9 and TRBJ1-4; D perhaps matches TRBD1 (6 bases). V was pared by 5 bases and J by 8 bases, with 12 bases between. The CDR3 length is 13 residues. Germline V gene sequence: CDR1 SEHNR, CDR2 FQNEAQ (reference sequence). Together with reference TRBV7-9 and TRBJ1-4, the CDR3 gives the full variable domain: DTGVSQNPRHKITKRGQNVTFRCDPISEHNRLYWYRQTLGQGPEFLTYFQNEAQLEKSRLLSDRFSAERPKGSFSTLEIQRTEQGDSAMYLCASSEVTGEKLFFGSGTQLSVL.

The V and J genes are TRBV6-6 and TRBJ2-4; 7 bases map to TRBD1. CDR1 and CDR2 from the germline V gene are MNHNY and SVGAGI (reference sequence). Trimming cost V 5 bases and J 11 bases; bases outside gene matches: 6. This CDR3 region has 12 residues. CDR3 in amino acids: CASSDNRGLQYF. In nucleotides, the CDR3 is TGTGCCAGCAGTGACAACAGGGGCCTTCAGTACTTC.

This rearrangement joins TRBV5-6 to TRBJ2-7, with D possibly being TRBD1 (6 bases). This CDR3 region has 12 residues. V lost 3 bases and J lost 6, with 10 bases in between. Per germline, CDR1 SGHDT and CDR2 YYEEEE. CDR3 sequence: CASSYRVGEQYF. CDR3 sequence (DNA): TGTGCCAGCAGCTACAGGGTAGGCGAGCAGTACTTC. Variable domain in full (rest from reference TRBV5-6 and TRBJ2-7): DAGVTQSPTHLIKTRGQQVTLRCSPKSGHDTVSWYQQALGQGPQFIFQYYEEEERQRGNFPDRFSGHQFPNYSSELNVNALLLGDSALYLCASSYRVGEQYFGPGTRLTVT.

The rearrangement links TRBV24-1 to TRBJ2-2; TRBD1 is a possible D gene (6 bases). The CDR3 runs to 17 residues. CDR1 is KGHDR, CDR2 SFDVKD, per germline. V lost 0 bases to trimming and J lost 0 bases, with 10 bases between them. The CDR3 sequence is CATSDLQTGSNTGELFF. The CDR3 DNA sequence: TGTGCCACCAGTGATTTGCAGACAGGTTCGAACACCGGGGAGCTGTTTTTT.

The gene calls are TRBV10-3 and TRBJ1-1; D gene unclear. The V gene's germline CDR1 is ENHRY and CDR2 SYGVKD. Between the trimmed V and J ends, which lost 7 bases and 5 bases, there was a span of 14 bases. The CDR3 totals 13 residues. The CDR3 spells CAITRERGTEAFF. CDR3 nucleotides: TGTGCCATCACTCGGGAGAGAGGAACTGAAGCTTTCTTT.

The chain uses TRBV5-4 and TRBJ1-2; D ambiguous. In germline, CDR1 is SGHNT, CDR2 YYREEE (reference sequence). V was clipped by 0 bases and J by 8 bases, with 8 bases between them. This CDR3 contains 12 residues. The DNA for the CDR3 is TGTGCCAGCAGCTTGGACAGAACGGGCTACACCTTC. Its protein is CASSLDRTGYTF.

The CDR3 loop reads CTGLIGETQYF. The DNA for the CDR3 is TGCACCGGACTTATCGGGGAGACCCAGTACTTC. The chain has TRBV20-1 and TRBJ2-5, with a possible D match to TRBD2 (5 bases). Germline assignment: CDR1 DFQATT and CDR2 SNEGSKA (reference sequence). This CDR3 comprises 11 residues.

The genes are TRBV27 and TRBJ1-4, with 9 bases that match TRBD1. The J segment lost 8 bases and the V segment lost 5 bases, leaving 6 bases of the junction unmatched. CDR3 length: 14 residues. Per the germline V gene, CDR1 is MNHEY and CDR2 is SMNVEV (reference sequence). CDR3 region: CASSPTGGGEKLFF. CDR3 sequence (DNA): TGTGCCAGCAGTCCGACAGGGGGTGGGGAAAAACTGTTTTTT.

The chain carries TRBV28 and TRBJ2-1, with 10 bases identical to TRBD2. CDR3 length: 15 amino acids. Germline trimming cut 6 bases from V and 2 bases from J; bases unmatched to any gene: 4. Germline values: CDR1 MDHEN, CDR2 SYDVKM. As DNA, the CDR3 is TGTGCCAGCAGCTCGGGACTAGCGACCTACAATGAGCAGTTCTTC. Translated: CASSSGLATYNEQFF.

This rearrangement joins TRBV27 to TRBJ2-7; 7 bases line up with TRBD2. Germline loops: CDR1 MNHEY, CDR2 SMNVEV (reference sequence). V gave up 1 base and J gave up 0 bases; unmatched junction bases: 6. CDR3 length: 16 amino acids. The chain's CDR3 is CASSLYTRGSSYEQYF. CDR3 nucleotide sequence: TGTGCCAGCAGTTTATACACCCGCGGGAGCTCCTACGAGCAGTACTTC.

Details on this clone: Other nucleotide sequences in the sample specify the same CDR3. The rearrangement links TRBV7-9 to TRBJ2-7, with D unresolved. Germline CDR1 SEHNR, CDR2 FQNEAQ (reference sequence). V lost 5 bases, J lost 2 bases, and 4 bases lay in between. The CDR3 runs 11 residues. CDR3 in DNA: TGTGCCAGCAGCCTTACCTACGAGCAGTACTTC. Its translation: CASSLTYEQYF.